Listed below are T cell receptor beta chains from one sample, sequenced in a study of blood T cell repertoires in COVID-19. Measured with immunoSEQ multiplex PCR; TCRdb has only the in-frame clones, and not every one. Of around 60,000 clones listed, roughly 88% were seen once; the top ten hold roughly 3.2%. The specimen was peripheral blood. The receptors here all came from a man aged 50 or older with active COVID-19. The CDR3 runs from the conserved cysteine through the conserved F or W. The D gene is left open where the match is weak. Only part of the rows carry a size: once, few, many, or a class if the clone is expanded.

v_gene	abundance	d_gene	j_gene	CDR3aa	CDR3nt
TRBV7-2	.	TRBD1	TRBJ2-7	CASSFQTGATYEQYF	TGTGCCAGCAGCTTTCAGACAGGGGCGACCTACGAGCAGTACTTC
TRBV7-2	.	TRBD1	TRBJ1-2	CASSQGGTGRGYGYTF	TGTGCCAGCAGCCAGGGTGGGACAGGGAGGGGCTATGGCTACACCTTC
TRBV6-5	.	TRBD2	TRBJ2-1	CATQRDPRYSEQFF	TGTGCCACCCAGCGGGACCCACGCTACAGTGAGCAGTTCTTC
TRBV6-7	.	TRBD1	TRBJ1-1	CASTQGQGSTEAFF	TGTGCCAGCACCCAAGGACAGGGTTCCACTGAAGCTTTCTTT
TRBV2	.	TRBD2	TRBJ2-3	CASSAGGSFTDTQYF	TGTGCCAGCTCAGCGGGGGGGAGCTTCACAGATACGCAGTATTTT
TRBV5-1	.	.	TRBJ2-2	CASSLRQQGGTGELFF	TGCGCCAGCAGCTTGAGGCAGCAGGGAGGCACCGGGGAGCTGTTTTTT
TRBV6-1	.	.	TRBJ2-5	CASSETRLRETQYF	TGTGCCAGCAGTGAAACCCGCCTCCGGGAGACCCAGTACTTC
TRBV7-3	once	.	TRBJ2-3	CASSLNTRGTQYF	TGTGCCAGCAGCTTAAATACGCGAGGTACGCAGTATTTT
TRBV19	.	TRBD1	TRBJ1-1	CASSRQGRAFF	TGTGCCAGTAGTAGACAGGGGAGGGCTTTCTTT
TRBV7-6	.	TRBD1	TRBJ1-6	CASSLGDRGPLGTPLHF	TGTGCCAGCAGCTTGGGGGACAGGGGCCCCCTAGGTACACCCCTCCACTTT
TRBV7-2	.	.	TRBJ1-3	CASSPRGQLGNTIYF	TGTGCCAGCAGCCCCAGGGGTCAACTTGGAAACACCATATATTTT
TRBV30	.	TRBD2	TRBJ2-2	CAWRGSGGYTGELFF	TGTGCCTGGAGAGGTAGCGGGGGATACACCGGGGAGCTGTTTTTT
TRBV6-5	once	TRBD2	TRBJ2-3	CASGLAGSTDTQYF	TGTGCCAGCGGGCTAGCGGGAAGCACAGATACGCAGTATTTT
TRBV9	.	.	TRBJ1-4	CASSVLGGTNEKLFF	TGTGCCAGCAGCGTGTTAGGGGGAACTAATGAAAAACTGTTTTTT
TRBV7-9	.	.	TRBJ2-2	CASTRRQRNTGELFF	TGTGCCAGCACCCGCCGACAGAGGAACACCGGGGAGCTGTTTTTT
TRBV7-2	once	.	TRBJ2-5	CASSLSGGPRETQYF	TGTGCCAGCAGCTTAAGCGGAGGACCGCGGGAGACCCAGTACTTC
TRBV10-1	few	TRBD1	TRBJ2-1	CASSDPGQGANGSYNEQFF	TGCGCCAGCAGTGACCCCGGACAGGGGGCAAATGGGTCCTACAATGAGCAGTTCTTC
TRBV7-8	.	.	TRBJ2-7	CASSQDFGEQYF	TGTGCCAGCAGCCAGGACTTCGGGGAGCAGTACTTC
TRBV20-1	.	.	TRBJ2-1	CSAPRIGEQFF	TGCAGTGCTCCCAGGATCGGTGAGCAGTTCTTC
TRBV6-5	.	.	TRBJ1-5	CASSGQHSNQPQHF	TGTGCCAGCTCCGGACAGCATAGCAATCAGCCCCAGCATTTT
TRBV10-3	.	.	TRBJ1-2	CAISERDSGYGYTF	TGTGCCATCAGTGAGCGTGACAGTGGCTATGGCTACACCTTC
TRBV19	once	TRBD1	TRBJ2-7	CASSRNPGQGVNEQYF	TGTGCCAGTAGTAGAAACCCGGGACAGGGGGTAAACGAGCAGTACTTC
TRBV5-1	.	.	TRBJ1-2	CASSVGTGGYGYTF	TGCGCCAGCAGCGTCGGGACCGGGGGGTATGGCTACACCTTC
TRBV18	.	TRBD1	TRBJ2-7	CASSPRDRLYEQYF	TGTGCCAGCTCACCACGGGACAGACTCTACGAGCAGTACTTC
TRBV7-2	few	.	TRBJ2-2	CASTPLASVGELFF	TGTGCCAGCACCCCGCTAGCGTCGGTCGGGGAGCTGTTTTTT
TRBV7-6	.	.	TRBJ1-6	CASSLSPRGNSPLHF	TGTGCCAGCAGCTTATCGCCGAGGGGGAATTCACCCCTCCACTTT
TRBV6-1	.	.	TRBJ2-7	CASSDQRAHEQYF	TGTGCCAGCAGTGATCAGAGGGCTCACGAGCAGTACTTC
TRBV2	.	TRBD1	TRBJ2-7	CASSRQGARPEQYF	TGTGCCAGCAGCCGACAGGGGGCGCGGCCCGAGCAGTACTTC
TRBV5-4	.	.	TRBJ2-5	CASSLEGRRGQETQYF	TGTGCCAGCAGCTTGGAGGGTAGAAGGGGCCAAGAGACCCAGTACTTC
TRBV10-3	once	TRBD1	TRBJ1-2	CAISERSQGESNYGYTF	TGTGCCATCAGTGAGAGATCCCAGGGGGAAAGTAACTATGGCTACACCTTC
TRBV12-5	.	.	TRBJ1-3	CASGGSNGGSSGNTIYF	TGTGCTAGTGGTGGAAGTAACGGTGGGAGCTCTGGAAACACCATATATTTT
TRBV4-2	.	TRBD2	TRBJ2-3	CASSQASGGADTQYF	TGTGCCAGCAGCCAAGCTAGCGGGGGGGCAGATACGCAGTATTTT
TRBV4-1	.	.	TRBJ2-3	CASSQSGGGTDTQYF	TGCGCCAGCAGCCAGTCGGGCGGGGGCACAGATACGCAGTATTTT
TRBV4-1	.	.	TRBJ2-7	CASSREPLGHPEYF	TGCGCCAGCAGCCGGGAACCTCTGGGACACCCCGAGTACTTC
TRBV11-2	.	TRBD2	TRBJ2-1	CASRRGVEQFF	TGTGCCAGCAGGCGGGGGGTTGAGCAGTTCTTC
TRBV6-5	once	TRBD1	TRBJ2-1	CASSFGQGGEQFF	TGTGCCAGCAGTTTTGGACAGGGAGGTGAGCAGTTCTTC
TRBV6-5	.	.	TRBJ1-6	CASSYSGRAISPLHF	TGTGCCAGCAGTTACTCGGGCAGGGCAATTTCACCCCTCCACTTT
TRBV9	.	TRBD1	TRBJ2-5	CASSGPGQIQETQYF	TGTGCCAGCAGCGGACCGGGACAGATACAAGAGACCCAGTACTTC
TRBV2	.	TRBD2	TRBJ2-7	CASRAGTAGGRTSREQYF	TGTGCCAGCAGGGCCGGGACGGCGGGGGGCCGAACCTCTCGGGAGCAGTACTTC